These 7 T cell receptor beta chains were all obtained from the same sample, sequenced in a study of blood T cells in healthy people across ages. PCR was performed a second time for about 7 to 12 cycles using a sample-barcoded 5' primer and a J-beta primer mix. Each CDR3 protein gets one entry after TCRdb re-called the 5' RACE reads with MiXCR. The table includes 1.5 million to 2 million distinct CDR3 sequences, 25% to 30% detected once. Source material: blood. The source is a woman in her twenties or thirties in good health.

This clonotype has only a few counts. The chain is built from TRBV4-1 and TRBJ2-3; D may match TRBD1 or TRBD2 (5 bases each). The CDR3 is 16 amino acids. The ends were cut back, 1 base at V and 2 bases at J, with 13 bases in the middle. Germline CDR1 is MGHRA and CDR2 is YSYEKL. DNA of the CDR3: TGCGCCAGCAGCCAAGTTACCGGGACCGCCACAGATACGCAGTATTTT. Protein: CASSQVTGTATDTQYF.

The chain has TRBV11-2 and TRBJ2-3; 7 nucleotides match TRBD2. The CDR3 spans 14 residues. The germline V gene encodes CDR1 SGHAT and CDR2 FQNNGV. The J segment lost 1 base and the V segment lost 8 bases, leaving 6 bases of the junction unmatched. Written as DNA, the CDR3 is TGTGCCAGCTTGGGACTATTGGGCACAGATACGCAGTATTTT. It codes for CASLGLLGTDTQYF.

Note on this clonotype: The junction shows a germline mismatch at one end, possibly a read error. The J gene is TRBJ2-1, the V gene TRBV6-5; 8 nucleotides agree with TRBD2. This CDR3 has 15 residues. The germline V gene encodes CDR1 MNHEY and CDR2 SVGAGI. The DNA of the CDR3 is TGCGCCAGCAGCCCCCGGACTAGCTTTAATTCTGAGCAGTTCTTC. Protein: CASSPRTSFNSEQFF.

In the case of this clonotype: A much bigger clone sits one base away, suggesting this may be a read error. This chain uses TRBV2 with TRBJ2-1; D unclear. The closer fit of TRBJ2-7 to the DNA end suggests the J call may be wrong. The CDR3 extends over 15 amino acids. Germline CDR1 reads SNHLY; CDR2 reads FYNNEI. The CDR3 reads CASKSDGYSYNEQYF. CDR3 bases: TGTGCCAGCAAGTCTGACGGGTATTCCTACAATGAGCAGTACTTC.

This clonotype was seen many times. This chain connects TRBV29-1 to TRBJ2-7; no clear D gene. Germline-derived CDR1 and CDR2 are SQVTM and ANQGSEA. Trimming took off 1 base at V and 1 base at J, with 11 bases between the two ends. The CDR3 is 14 residues long. The CDR3 DNA reads as TGCAGCGTTGAAGGGGCAGGTCAGTCCTACGAGCAGTACTTC. It is translated as CSVEGAGQSYEQYF.

The J gene is TRBJ2-1, the V gene TRBV4-2, with 12 bases fitting TRBD2. In germline, CDR1 is LGHNA, CDR2 YNFKEQ. This CDR3 spans 15 amino acids. The V gene end was trimmed by 0 bases and the J gene end by 8 bases; junction bases not matched to a gene: 2. The CDR3 DNA sequence: TGTGCCAGCAGCCAAGAGACTAGCGGGGGAGATGAGCAGTTCTTC. This codes for CASSQETSGGDEQFF.

This clonotype was observed a handful of times. The chain combines TRBV7-2 with TRBJ2-3; 14 nucleotides match TRBD2. Germline V gene lookup returns CDR1 SGHTA and CDR2 FQGNSA. Trimming cost V 5 bases and J 2 bases; bases outside gene matches: 6. This CDR3 is built from 17 residues. This CDR3 reads CASSGGGLAGDTDTQYF. CDR3 nucleotides: TGTGCCAGCAGCGGGGGGGGACTAGCGGGAGACACAGATACGCAGTATTTT. Supplemented by reference TRBV7-2 and TRBJ2-3, the full variable domain reads GAGVSQSPSNKVTEKGKDVELRCDPISGHTALYWYRQSLGQGLEFLIYFQGNSAPDKSGLPSDRFSAERTGGSVSTLTIQRTQQEDSAVYLCASSGGGLAGDTDTQYFGPGTRLTVL.